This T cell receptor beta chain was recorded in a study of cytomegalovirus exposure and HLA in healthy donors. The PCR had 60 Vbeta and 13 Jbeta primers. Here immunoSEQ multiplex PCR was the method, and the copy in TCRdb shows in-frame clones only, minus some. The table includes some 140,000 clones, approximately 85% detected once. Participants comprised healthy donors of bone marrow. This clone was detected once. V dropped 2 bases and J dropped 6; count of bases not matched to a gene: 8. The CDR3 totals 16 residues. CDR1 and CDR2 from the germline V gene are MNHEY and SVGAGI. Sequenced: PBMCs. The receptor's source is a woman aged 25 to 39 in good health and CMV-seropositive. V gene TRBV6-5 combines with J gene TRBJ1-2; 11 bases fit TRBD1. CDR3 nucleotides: TGTGCCAGCAGTTACACGGACAGGGGGCAAGGCGATGGCTACACCTTC. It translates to CASSYTDRGQGDGYTF.